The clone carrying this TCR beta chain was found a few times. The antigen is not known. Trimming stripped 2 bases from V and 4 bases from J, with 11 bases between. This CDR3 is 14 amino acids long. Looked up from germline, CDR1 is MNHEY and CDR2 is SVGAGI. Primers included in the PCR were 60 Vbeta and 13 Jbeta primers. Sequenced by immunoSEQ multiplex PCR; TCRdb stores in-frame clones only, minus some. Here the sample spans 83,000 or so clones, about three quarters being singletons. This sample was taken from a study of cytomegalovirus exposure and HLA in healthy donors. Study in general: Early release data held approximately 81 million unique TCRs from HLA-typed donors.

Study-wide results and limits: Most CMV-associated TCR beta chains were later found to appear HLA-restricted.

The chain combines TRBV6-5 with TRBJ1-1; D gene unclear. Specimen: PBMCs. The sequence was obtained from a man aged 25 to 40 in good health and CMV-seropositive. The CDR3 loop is CASSYPPRGTEAFF. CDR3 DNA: TGTGCCAGCAGTTACCCCCCCCGGGGCACTGAAGCTTTCTTT.